This note documents a single T cell receptor (beta chain) sequence. Antigen unknown. This entry is derived from a study of T cell responses to AZD1222 COVID-19 vaccine. Study outcomes and limitations: Rises in breadth and depth of Spike-specific TCRs came after two AZD1222 doses. Epitopes outside B.1.351 and B.1.1.7 mutated regions reportedly drew nearly half of spike TCRs.

Per the germline V gene, CDR1 is MNHEY and CDR2 is SVGAGI. Trimming took off 5 bases at V and 16 bases at J, with 21 bases between the two ends. The CDR3 runs 13 residues. Clones were read by immunoSEQ multiplex PCR, and TCRdb kept only the in-frame ones, dropping some. The repertoire includes approximately 100,000 clones, 80% to 95% of them detected once, and roughly 1.2% sits in the top ten. The TCR was taken from an adult in good health. The chain uses TRBV6-5 and TRBJ2-1; D remains unclear. The specimen was peripheral blood, collected on day 0 of AZD1222 vaccination. CDR3 coding DNA: TGTGCCAGCAGTCCCACCTTCCGGGCCCCCCATTTCTTC. Encoded protein: CASSPTFRAPHFF.